The T cell receptor (beta chain) described here comes from a study of shared clonotypes between healthy human individuals. Study results and limitations: Depth was large, yet rarefaction showed that sorted-subset sequencing was incomplete.

A CD45RA-negative memory subset and a CD45RA+ naive subset were separated from the CD4+ cells. The authors ran the assay at deep level. The repertoire was sequenced with immunoSEQ multiplex PCR; TCRdb's copy has only in-frame clones and lacks some. The sample includes around 2.1 million clones, 90% to 96% of them seen just once. Concerning this clone: Its antigen is unidentified.

Germline V gene lookup returns CDR1 LNHDA and CDR2 SQIVND (reference sequence). V shed 6 bases, J shed 7 bases, and the junction held 7 bases outside the gene matches. The CDR3 contains 14 residues. The material sequenced was naive CD4+ T cells sorted from blood. Stated subset: CD45RA+ positively selected. The clonotype comes from a man between 18 and 29 years old in good health. This chain joins TRBV19 and TRBJ2-5; 11 positions agree with TRBD2. Here the CDR3 reads CASRLVAGGATQYF. In DNA, the CDR3 is TGTGCCAGTAGACTGGTAGCGGGAGGGGCGACCCAGTACTTC.